This T cell receptor (beta chain) was obtained from a study of blood T cell repertoires in COVID-19. Whole-study context: Material from acute and convalescent COVID-19 was sourced from the United States, Italy and Spain. Sources were T cells, B-cell-depleted T cells, or PBMCs; the material itself was cDNA or gDNA.

In the authors' methods: Amplification of reference gene primers provided the estimated nucleated cell counts. Method: immunoSEQ multiplex PCR; TCRdb's copy keeps in-frame clones and lacks some. V and J calls and clone size follow that table, whereas D and trimming were derived from the DNA. The sample includes about 130,000 clones, around 85% of them seen just once. V dropped 6 bases and J dropped 2; count of bases not matched to a gene: 8. CDR1 SQVTM and CDR2 ANQGSEA come from the germline V gene. This CDR3 has 15 residues. The chain uses TRBV29-1 and TRBJ2-3; 10 bases map to TRBD1. The sequenced sample was peripheral blood. The receptor comes from a woman at least 80 years old with acute or convalescent COVID-19. The CDR3 reads CSVAPGTGATDTQYF. The CDR3, as DNA: TGCAGCGTCGCCCCCGGGACAGGGGCCACAGATACGCAGTATTTT.